A single sample is the source of the 3 T cell receptor beta chains below, sequenced in a study of cytomegalovirus exposure and HLA in healthy donors. Use of 60 Vbeta and 13 Jbeta primers characterized the PCR. Assay used: immunoSEQ multiplex PCR; TCRdb lists only in-frame clones, some missing. This table holds around 170,000 clones, 81% found once. Sequenced sample: PBMCs. These receptors came from a man aged 50-60 years in good health and CMV-seronegative.

The chain employs TRBV18 and TRBJ1-6; D not certain. Germline V CDR1 and CDR2: KGHSH, LQKENI. CDR3 length equals 16 residues. V lost 2 bases to trimming and J lost 9 bases, with 17 bases between them. The CDR3 protein is CASSPSKLPSGSPLHF. The CDR3 coding sequence is TGTGCCAGCTCACCATCCAAACTACCTAGTGGTTCACCCCTCCACTTT. The variable domain in full, completed from reference TRBV18 and TRBJ1-6, reads NAGVMQNPRHLVRRRGQEARLRCSPMKGHSHVYWYRQLPEEGLKFMVYLQKENIIDESGMPKERFSAEFPKEGPSILRIQQVVRGDSAAYFCASSPSKLPSGSPLHFGNGTRLTVT.

Only a few counts were recorded for this clone. This chain connects TRBV7-3 to TRBJ2-7; TRBD2 matches at 8 bases. J lost 6 bases, V lost 5 bases, and 9 bases had no gene match. Germline V gives CDR1 SGHTA, CDR2 FQGTGA. The CDR3 extends over 14 amino acids. The CDR3: CASSPGHRGGEQYF. The CDR3 DNA sequence: TGTGCCAGCAGCCCGGGACACCGGGGGGGCGAGCAGTACTTC.

Only a few counts were recorded for this clone. The chain links TRBV5-3 to TRBJ2-1; 11 bases line up with TRBD2. TRBV5-3 is identified as an open reading frame with a role that is uncertain. The CDR3 runs 18 residues. Trimming removed 4 bases from V and 0 bases from J; junction bases left unmatched: 9. The CDR3 loop reads CARSVPGTSGFSYNEQFF. CDR3 nucleotides: TGTGCCAGAAGCGTACCGGGGACTAGCGGCTTCTCCTACAATGAGCAGTTCTTC.